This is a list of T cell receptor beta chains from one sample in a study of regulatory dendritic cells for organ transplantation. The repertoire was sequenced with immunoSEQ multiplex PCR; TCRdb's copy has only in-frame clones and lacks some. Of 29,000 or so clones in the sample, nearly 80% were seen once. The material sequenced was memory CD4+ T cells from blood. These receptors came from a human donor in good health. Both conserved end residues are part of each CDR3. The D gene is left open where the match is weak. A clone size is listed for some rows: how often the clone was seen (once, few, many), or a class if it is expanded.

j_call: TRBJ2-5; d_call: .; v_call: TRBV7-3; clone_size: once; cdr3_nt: TGTGCCAGCAGCTTAGGGATGCAAGAGACCCAGTACTTC; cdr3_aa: CASSLGMQETQYF
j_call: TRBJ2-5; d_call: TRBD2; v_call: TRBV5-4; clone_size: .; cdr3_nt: TGTGCCAGCAGCCGAGCGGGAGTCCTTGGAGAGACCCAGTACTTC; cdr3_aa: CASSRAGVLGETQYF
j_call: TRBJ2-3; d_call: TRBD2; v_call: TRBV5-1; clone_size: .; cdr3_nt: TGCGCCAGCAGCCTGGGACTAGCGGGAGGGCCAATAGATACGCAGTATTTT; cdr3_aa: CASSLGLAGGPIDTQYF
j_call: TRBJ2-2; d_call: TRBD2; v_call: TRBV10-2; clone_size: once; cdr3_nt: TGCGCCAGCAGAGCGGGAGGGCCATTTATCGGGGAGCTGTTTTTT; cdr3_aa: CASRAGGPFIGELFF
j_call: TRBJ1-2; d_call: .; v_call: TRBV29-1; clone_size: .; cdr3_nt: TGCAGCGTTGTAGCCAGAGCCGCCGGTGGCTACACCTTC; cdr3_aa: CSVVARAAGGYTF
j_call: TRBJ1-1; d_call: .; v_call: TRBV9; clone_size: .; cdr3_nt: TGTGCCAGCAGCGTAGCTTCAAGGGTTGTTGACACTGAAGCTTTCTTT; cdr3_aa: CASSVASRVVDTEAFF
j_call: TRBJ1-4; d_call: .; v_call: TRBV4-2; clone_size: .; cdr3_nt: TGTGCCAGCAGCCCCGGGCCCCTCCGTCCGGCAACTAATGAAAAACTGTTTTTT; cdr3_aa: CASSPGPLRPATNEKLFF
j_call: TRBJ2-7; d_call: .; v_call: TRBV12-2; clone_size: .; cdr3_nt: TGTGCAAGTCGCCCGCGCCCAGGGGTCAAGGATGGCTACGAGCAGTACTTC; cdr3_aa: CASRPRPGVKDGYEQYF
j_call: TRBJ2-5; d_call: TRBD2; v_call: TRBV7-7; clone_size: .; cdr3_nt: TGTGCTAGCAGCTTGCTCCCGGGACTAGCGTTTAAGAAGACCCAGTACTTC; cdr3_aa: CASSLLPGLAFKKTQYF
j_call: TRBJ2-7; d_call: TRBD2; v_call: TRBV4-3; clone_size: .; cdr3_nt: TGCGCCAGCAGCCAAGACTCCGGCCGGGGACTAGCGGGAGGGATCGACTACGAGCAGTACTTC; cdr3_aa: CASSQDSGRGLAGGIDYEQYF
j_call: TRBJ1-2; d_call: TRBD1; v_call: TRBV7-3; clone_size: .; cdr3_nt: TGTGCCAGCAGCTCCCAAGGACAGGGGCGAAGCCCCAACTATGGCTACACCTTC; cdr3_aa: CASSSQGQGRSPNYGYTF
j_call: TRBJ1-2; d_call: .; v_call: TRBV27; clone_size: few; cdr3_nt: TGTGCCAGCAGTTTATTCGCGTACGAAGGCTACACCTTC; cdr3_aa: CASSLFAYEGYTF
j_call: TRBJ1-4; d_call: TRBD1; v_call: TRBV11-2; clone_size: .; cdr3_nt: TGTGCCAGCAGCTTACAGGGGGCGGCGGCTAATGAAAAACTGTTTTTT; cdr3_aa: CASSLQGAAANEKLFF
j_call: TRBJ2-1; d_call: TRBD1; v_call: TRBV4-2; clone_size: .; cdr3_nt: TGTGCCAGCAGCCAAGCCGACAGGGGGGGCCACAATGAGCAGTTCTTC; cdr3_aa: CASSQADRGGHNEQFF
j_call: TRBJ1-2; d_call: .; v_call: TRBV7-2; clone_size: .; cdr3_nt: TGTGCCAGCAGCTCGGGCACAGCTCGAGTCTATGGCTACACCTTC; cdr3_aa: CASSSGTARVYGYTF
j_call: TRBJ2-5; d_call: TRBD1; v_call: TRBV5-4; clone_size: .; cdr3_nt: TGTGCCAGCAGCTCCAGACAGGGGGCATGGGAGACCCAGTACTTC; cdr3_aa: CASSSRQGAWETQYF
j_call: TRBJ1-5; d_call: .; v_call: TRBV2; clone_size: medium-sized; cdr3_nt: TGTGCCAGCAGTGATCCGGCAGGAAATCAGCCCCAGCATTTT; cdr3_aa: CASSDPAGNQPQHF
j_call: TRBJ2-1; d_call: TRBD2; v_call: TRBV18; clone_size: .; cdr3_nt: TGTGCCAGCTCAACCACTAGCGGGAGCGGGAGGGATGAGCAGTTCTTC; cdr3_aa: CASSTTSGSGRDEQFF
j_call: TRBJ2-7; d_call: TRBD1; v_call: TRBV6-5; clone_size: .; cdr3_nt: TGTGCCAGCGAAAGTACAGGGGGCTACGAGCAGTACTTC; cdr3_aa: CASESTGGYEQYF
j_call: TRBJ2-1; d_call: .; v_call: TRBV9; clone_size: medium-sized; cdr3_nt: TGTGCCAGCAGTTATCGGAGGGCCCCCTACAATGAGCAGTTCTTC; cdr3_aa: CASSYRRAPYNEQFF
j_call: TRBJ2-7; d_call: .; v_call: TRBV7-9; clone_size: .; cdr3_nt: TGTGCCAGCAGCCAGGGGAGACAGACAAAATTGAGCGAGCAGTACTTC; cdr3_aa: CASSQGRQTKLSEQYF
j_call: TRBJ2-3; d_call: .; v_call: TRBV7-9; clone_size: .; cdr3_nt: TGTGCCAGCAGCTTAGTAATGACGGGAGTTGCGGATACGCAGTATTTT; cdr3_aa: CASSLVMTGVADTQYF
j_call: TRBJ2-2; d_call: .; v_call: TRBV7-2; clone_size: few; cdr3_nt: TGTGCCAGCAGTTTGAACCCGGGACCGACAGCCGGGGAGCTGTTTTTT; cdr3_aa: CASSLNPGPTAGELFF
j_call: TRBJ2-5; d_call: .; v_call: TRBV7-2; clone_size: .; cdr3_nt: TGTGCCAGCAGCGGCGACAGACAAGAGACCCAGTACTTC; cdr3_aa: CASSGDRQETQYF
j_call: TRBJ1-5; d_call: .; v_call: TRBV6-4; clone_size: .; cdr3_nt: TGTGCCAGCAGTACCGTGGAATATCAGCCCCAGCATTTT; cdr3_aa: CASSTVEYQPQHF
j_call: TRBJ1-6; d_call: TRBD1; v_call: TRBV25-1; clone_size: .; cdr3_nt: TGTGCCAGCAGGCCCCCTACAGGGGGCCACAATTCACCCCTCCACTTT; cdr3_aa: CASRPPTGGHNSPLHF
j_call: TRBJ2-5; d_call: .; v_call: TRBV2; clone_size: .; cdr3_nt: TGTGCCAGCAGTGAACTAGAGCAAGAGACCCAGTACTTC; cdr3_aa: CASSELEQETQYF
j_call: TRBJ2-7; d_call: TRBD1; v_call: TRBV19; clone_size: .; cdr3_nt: TGTGCCACTAGGGAGACAGGGGGCATGTACGAGCAGTACTTC; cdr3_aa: CATRETGGMYEQYF
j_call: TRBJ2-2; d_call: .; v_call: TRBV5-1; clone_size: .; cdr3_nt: TGCGCCAGCAGCTTGGACAGCACGAACACCGGGGAGCTGTTTTTT; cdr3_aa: CASSLDSTNTGELFF
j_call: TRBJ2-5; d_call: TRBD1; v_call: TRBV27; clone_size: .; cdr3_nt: TGTGCCAGCAGTTTGGACAGGTACCAAGAGACCCAGTACTTC; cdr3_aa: CASSLDRYQETQYF
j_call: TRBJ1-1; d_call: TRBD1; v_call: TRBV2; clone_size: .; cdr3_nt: TGTGCCAGCAGTGCAAACAGGGGAATGGACACTGAAGCTTTCTTT; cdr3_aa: CASSANRGMDTEAFF
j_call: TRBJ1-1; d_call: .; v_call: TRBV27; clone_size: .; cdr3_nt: TGTGCCAGCAGTTCCAAGATTTGGAACACTGAAGCTTTCTTT; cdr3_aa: CASSSKIWNTEAFF
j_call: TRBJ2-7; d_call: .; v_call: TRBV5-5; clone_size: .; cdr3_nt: TGTGCCAGCAGCCTTTCGCAGGGCCCCTACGAGCAGTACTTC; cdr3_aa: CASSLSQGPYEQYF
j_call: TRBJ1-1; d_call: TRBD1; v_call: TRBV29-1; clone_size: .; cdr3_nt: TGCAGCGTTTCTTGGACAGGGGGCGCCGGAACTGAAGCTTTCTTT; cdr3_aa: CSVSWTGGAGTEAFF
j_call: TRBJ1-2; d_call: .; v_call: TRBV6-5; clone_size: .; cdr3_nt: TGTGCCAGCAGTTACTCGGTGGAGGGAGATGGCTACACCTTC; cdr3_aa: CASSYSVEGDGYTF
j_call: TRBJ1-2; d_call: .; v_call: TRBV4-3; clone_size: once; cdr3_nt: TGCGCCAGCAGCCAAAAGGACGACTATGGCTACACCTTC; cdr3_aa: CASSQKDDYGYTF
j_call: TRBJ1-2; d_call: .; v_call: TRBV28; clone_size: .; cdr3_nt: TGTGCCAGCTCCAATTTGGCGGCAGGAGGAATCTATGGCTACACCTTC; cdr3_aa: CASSNLAAGGIYGYTF
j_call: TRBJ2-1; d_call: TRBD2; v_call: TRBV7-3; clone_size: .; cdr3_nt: TGTGCCAGCAGCTTATTGGGACTAGCCGGCAATGAGCAGTTCTTC; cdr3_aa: CASSLLGLAGNEQFF
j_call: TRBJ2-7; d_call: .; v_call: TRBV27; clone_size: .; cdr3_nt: TGTGCCAGGCCGTACGAGCAGTACTTC; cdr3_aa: CARPYEQYF
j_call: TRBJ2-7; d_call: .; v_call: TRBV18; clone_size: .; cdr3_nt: TGTGCCAGCTCACCCTCTCCGACGAGGTACGAGCAGTACTTC; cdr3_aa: CASSPSPTRYEQYF